The entry that follows covers one T cell receptor beta chain sequence. Different DNA sequences within this sample yield the same CDR3. A multiplex PCR was run with 60 Vbeta primers and 13 Jbeta primers. Produced via immunoSEQ multiplex PCR; TCRdb's table is partial and in-frame only. The top ten hold roughly 12% of the sample, which has 90,000 to 150,000 clones, roughly three quarters seen once. The sample belongs to a study of cytomegalovirus exposure and HLA in healthy donors. V gave up 1 base and J gave up 2 bases, with 3 bases separating them. The CDR3 is 11 residues long. Germline CDR1 reads GTSNPN; CDR2 reads SVGIG (reference sequence).

The sequencing input was PBMCs. This sequence originates from a middle-aged woman in good health and CMV-seropositive. The J gene is TRBJ2-7, the V gene TRBV30; D gene ambiguous. CDR3 amino acids: CAWSATYEQYF. Written as DNA, the CDR3 is TGTGCCTGGAGTGCTACCTACGAGCAGTACTTC.